The clone carrying this T cell receptor (beta chain) was seen a few times. Its antigen is as yet unknown. The sample originates from a study of post-analysis software for immune sequencing data. The study's findings and limits: Patients showed TRBV5-6, TRBV5-1 and TRBV20-1 among five TRBV segments more frequent than in controls.

V gave up 2 bases and J gave up 5 bases, with 6 bases separating them. The length of the CDR3 is 12 residues. From germline, CDR1 is MNHNY and CDR2 SVGAGI (reference sequence). Each TCR beta cDNA library carried unique molecular identifiers. From the PCR reads, TCRdb called clonotypes with MiXCR, one entry per CDR3 protein. This table has more than 450,000 distinct CDR3 sequences, about a third appearing once. Material: blood. This TCR derives from a girl aged 2 to 17 with multiple sclerosis. This chain joins TRBV6-6 and TRBJ2-5; D ambiguous. The CDR3 DNA sequence: TGTGCCAGCAGTTACGTGGATGAGACCCAGTACTTC. Amino acid sequence: CASSYVDETQYF.